This T cell receptor (beta chain) was captured in a study of technical replicates of blood from a handful of donors. Repertoires were generated with immunoSEQ multiplex PCR, while TCRdb's copy carries only in-frame clones and drops some. The data hold about 70,000 clones, with nearly 99% observed a single time. The CDR3 extends over 15 amino acids. Per germline, CDR1 MNHNS and CDR2 SASEGT. The V gene end was trimmed by 7 bases and the J gene end by 6 bases; junction bases not matched to a gene: 11. The sample comprised T cells isolated from PBMCs. The chain is built from TRBV6-1 and TRBJ2-1; 8 positions agree with TRBD2. This TCR was recovered from a human donor in good health. The CDR3: CASTLSGNRINEQFF. The CDR3 nucleotides are TGTGCCAGCACCCTTAGCGGGAACCGAATCAATGAGCAGTTCTTC.